This TCR beta chain was found in a study of tissue T cells after allogeneic stem cell transplantation. A few counts support this clone. Its cognate antigen is unknown. Mouse names are used for the genes. The read falls 1 residue short of the CDR3 end, and the missing part is taken from the germline J gene. Study-level findings and limits: Motif-based clustering found tissue-specific repertoire signatures shared across patients, though few clones were shared. Tissue-detected TCR repertoire was only partly captured by blood and spleen T cells.

Germline lookup yields CDR1 SGHSA and CDR2 FRNQAP. This CDR3 is 12 amino acids long. The ends were cut back, 2 bases at V and 5 bases at J, with 7 bases in the middle. Measured with immunoSEQ multiplex PCR; TCRdb has only the in-frame clones, and not every one. The repertoire holds fewer than 1,500 clones, with 45% to 70% as singletons. Indicated time point: mouse harvest day 7 after allogeneic transplant. The graft held 10^6 splenic CD5+ T cells and 10^7 T-cell-depleted bone marrow cells. Tissues came from B6→BALB/c major-mismatch GVHD mice at day 7 or 14. The rearrangement links TRBV16 to TRBJ2-7; tentative D call: TRBD1 (6 bases). This TCR came from a female BALB/c mouse given C57BL/6 T cells with graft-versus-host disease after an allogeneic hematopoietic cell transplant. Specimen: liver tissue. The CDR3 DNA, read in part, is TGTGCAAGCAGCTTACACAGGGATGAACAGTAC. This codes for CASSLHRDEQY. The whole CDR3 sequence is CASSLHRDEQYF.